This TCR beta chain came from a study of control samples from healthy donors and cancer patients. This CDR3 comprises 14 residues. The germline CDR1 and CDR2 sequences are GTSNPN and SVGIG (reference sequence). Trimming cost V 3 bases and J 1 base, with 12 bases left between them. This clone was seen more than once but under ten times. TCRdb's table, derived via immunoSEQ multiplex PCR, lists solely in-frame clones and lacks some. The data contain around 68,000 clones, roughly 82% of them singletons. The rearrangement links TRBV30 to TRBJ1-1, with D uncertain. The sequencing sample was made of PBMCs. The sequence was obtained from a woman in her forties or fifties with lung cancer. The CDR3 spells CAWSYRDRNTEAFF. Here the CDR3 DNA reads TGTGCCTGGAGCTACCGGGATAGGAACACTGAAGCTTTCTTT.